The 30 T cell receptor beta chains listed next were all sequenced from one sample in a study of shared clonotypes between healthy human individuals. The table came from immunoSEQ multiplex PCR; TCRdb's copy has only in-frame clones and leaves some out. The sample includes more than 1,200,000 clones, 98% to 99% seen only once; the top ten take around 0.33%. Sequencing was performed on naive CD4+ T cells sorted from blood. Subset indicated: CD45RA+ positively selected. Receptors were obtained from a man between 25 and 39 years old in good health.

This rearrangement joins TRBV7-9 to TRBJ2-6, with no clear D. Germline CDR1 is SEHNR and CDR2 is FQNEAQ (reference sequence). This CDR3 has 17 residues. The V and J ends lost 1 base and 0 bases respectively, with 10 bases between them. CDR3 region: CASSLGSVSSGANVLTF. CDR3 DNA: TGTGCCAGCAGCTTAGGTTCCGTGAGCTCTGGGGCCAACGTCCTGACTTTC.

The chain recombines TRBV19 with TRBJ2-7, with no clear D. Trimming took 5 bases from V and 2 from J, leaving 13 bases between them. Germline lookup yields CDR1 LNHDA and CDR2 SQIVND (reference sequence). The CDR3 consists of 14 residues. The CDR3 DNA sequence: TGTGCCAGTAGTGTGGGGATTCGCACCTACGAGCAGTACTTC. Translated, it gives CASSVGIRTYEQYF.

This rearrangement joins TRBV5-1 to TRBJ2-5, with D tentatively TRBD2 (5 bases). V was cut by 0 bases and J by 5 bases, with 11 bases left in between. The CDR3 has 14 residues. Germline assignment: CDR1 SGHRS and CDR2 YFSETQ. This CDR3 is CASSLDFTGETQYF. CDR3 DNA: TGCGCCAGCAGCTTGGATTTCACGGGGGAGACCCAGTACTTC.

The chain carries TRBV7-3 and TRBJ2-1; D is unclear. The CDR3 consists of 17 residues. Germline V gives CDR1 SGHTA, CDR2 FQGTGA. Between the trimmed V and J ends, which lost 5 bases and 0 bases, there was a span of 17 bases. For the CDR3, the DNA is TGTGCCAGCAGCCAAAACCGAGATAGCAGCTCCTACAATGAGCAGTTCTTC. Translating it yields CASSQNRDSSSYNEQFF.

The genes are TRBV9 and TRBJ1-3; tentative D call: TRBD1 (5 bases). There are 17 residues in the CDR3. V lost 7 bases and J lost 0, with 20 bases in between. Germline V gene sequence: CDR1 SGDLS, CDR2 YYNGEE. This chain's CDR3 is CASSKQGTPTSGNTIYF. CDR3 nucleotide sequence: TGTGCCAGCTCCAAGCAGGGCACCCCCACCTCTGGAAACACCATATATTTT.

The gene calls are TRBV18 and TRBJ2-7; 10 bases map to TRBD1. Germline CDR1 reads KGHSH; CDR2 reads LQKENI. The CDR3 covers 16 residues. Trimming at V came to 4 bases and at J to 7 bases, leaving 13 bases not matched to a gene. DNA of the CDR3: TGTGCCAGCTCACTATTGGGACAGGGGCCTATGGGGGAGCAGTACTTC. Translation: CASSLLGQGPMGEQYF.

The chain carries TRBV6-1 and TRBJ2-7, with 7 bases aligning to TRBD1. The junction had 10 bases not matched to a gene; V was cut back by 2 bases and J by 3 bases. CDR3 size: 16 residues. The germline gives CDR1 MNHNS, CDR2 SASEGT. This CDR3 is CASSEIIGGGFYEQYF. The CDR3 DNA is TGTGCCAGCAGTGAAATCATAGGGGGCGGTTTCTACGAGCAGTACTTC.

The rearrangement joins TRBV7-9 to TRBJ1-3; 8 bases are shared with TRBD1. Per the germline V gene, CDR1 is SEHNR and CDR2 is FQNEAQ (reference sequence). The CDR3 extends over 16 amino acids. Trimming removed 4 bases from V and 0 bases from J; junction bases left unmatched: 5. The CDR3: CASSSTGTGSGNTIYF. The CDR3 DNA sequence: TGTGCCAGCAGCTCAACCGGGACAGGCTCTGGAAACACCATATATTTT.

The chain carries TRBV9 and TRBJ2-3; 10 bases line up with TRBD2. Germline lookup yields CDR1 SGDLS and CDR2 YYNGEE. The CDR3 covers 18 residues. The V and J ends lost 0 bases and 2 bases, in that order; junction bases with no gene match: 9. CDR3 loop: CASSVAAASGSPTDTQYF. Here the CDR3 DNA reads TGTGCCAGCAGCGTAGCCGCGGCTAGCGGGAGCCCCACAGATACGCAGTATTTT.

The chain has TRBV4-1 and TRBJ2-7; D uncertain. Germline loops: CDR1 MGHRA, CDR2 YSYEKL. V lost 4 bases and J lost 6, with 16 bases in between. There are 14 residues in the CDR3. Here the CDR3 reads CASSPFGKGGEQYF. The DNA for the CDR3 is TGCGCCAGCAGCCCATTTGGGAAAGGTGGCGAGCAGTACTTC.

In regard to this clone: Other DNA sequences from this sample encode an identical CDR3 as well. The chain couples TRBV5-1 to TRBJ2-1; the D is unclear. Germline values: CDR1 SGHRS, CDR2 YFSETQ. The V end was cut by 0 bases, the J end by 0 bases, with 4 bases between. The CDR3 contains 14 residues. Here the CDR3 DNA reads TGCGCCAGCAGCTTGGAGGGCTCCTACAATGAGCAGTTCTTC. It encodes CASSLEGSYNEQFF.

V and J are TRBV18 and TRBJ2-5, with D possibly TRBD1 on 7 matching bases. The germline gives CDR1 KGHSH, CDR2 LQKENI. The CDR3 has 19 residues. Deletions cut 2 bases from V and 5 bases from J, with 27 bases between. CDR3 sequence (DNA): TGTGCCAGCTCACCATTGCTTCCGGCAGGGGGGCCGGGTACGGAGACCCAGTACTTC. This sequence encodes CASSPLLPAGGPGTETQYF.

The CDR3 nucleotides read TGTGCCAGCAGCTTCAGGGTATTCCGTCTTAGGATTTCCTACAATGAGCAGTTCTTC. Amino acid sequence: CASSFRVFRLRISYNEQFF. The chain is built from TRBV27 and TRBJ2-1, with a possible D match to TRBD1 (5 bases). Trimming removed 6 bases from V and 1 base from J, with 25 bases in between. Germline loops: CDR1 MNHEY, CDR2 SMNVEV (reference sequence). The CDR3 runs 19 residues.

The chain has TRBV6-5 and TRBJ2-6; no firm D call. The CDR3 is made up of 15 amino acids. V lost 8 bases and J 0 bases, leaving 11 bases between the germline ends. Germline V gene data show CDR1 as MNHEY and CDR2 as SVGAGI. CDR3 amino acids: CASSDLSSGANVLTF. Here the CDR3 DNA reads TGTGCCAGCTCCGACTTGAGCTCTGGGGCCAACGTCCTGACTTTC.

The genes are TRBV11-2 and TRBJ2-1; maybe TRBD2 (5 bases). The germline V gene encodes CDR1 SGHAT and CDR2 FQNNGV. The length of the CDR3 is 14 residues. Trimming removed 5 bases from V and 10 bases from J, with 18 bases in between. The CDR3: CASSREGGLGEQFF. CDR3 bases: TGTGCCAGCAGCCGAGAAGGAGGACTTGGGGAGCAGTTCTTC.

The chain couples TRBV6-5 to TRBJ1-3; D remains ambiguous. With 3 bases removed from V and 0 bases from J, the gap between germline ends came to 12 bases. CDR1 is MNHEY and CDR2 is SVGAGI in the germline V gene. This CDR3 has 16 amino acids. CDR3 sequence: CASSYDPGPSGNTIYF. CDR3 in DNA: TGTGCCAGCAGTTATGATCCGGGCCCCTCTGGAAACACCATATATTTT.

This rearrangement joins TRBV5-1 to TRBJ2-2; D not certain. V was shortened by 2 bases and J by 6 bases, with 5 bases between the two germline ends. Per the germline V gene, CDR1 is SGHRS and CDR2 is YFSETQ. CDR3 size: 12 residues. In DNA, the CDR3 is TGCGCCAGCAGCTTTTATCCCGGGGAGCTGTTTTTT. Translation gives CASSFYPGELFF.

In the case of this clone: Other DNA sequences in this specimen translate into the identical CDR3. The rearrangement links TRBV5-1 to TRBJ2-2; D call uncertain. Trimming left V 0 bases short and J 7 bases short, with 7 bases between. There are 13 residues in the CDR3. The germline V gene has CDR1 SGHRS and CDR2 YFSETQ. In DNA form, the CDR3 reads TGCGCCAGCAGCTTGGAGGGTAGCGGGGAGCTGTTTTTT. Its translation is CASSLEGSGELFF.

This rearrangement joins TRBV10-1 to TRBJ1-1; maybe TRBD1 (5 bases). V lost 6 bases to trimming and J lost 2 bases, with 13 bases between them. In germline, CDR1 is WNHNN, CDR2 SYGVQD (reference sequence). The CDR3 runs 14 residues. The chain's CDR3 is CASSRAGLNTEAFF. The CDR3, as DNA: TGCGCCAGCAGCAGGGCCGGACTCAACACTGAAGCTTTCTTT.

The chain is built from TRBV6-6 and TRBJ1-5, with unresolved D. The V end lost 3 bases, the J end lost 1 base, and 10 bases lay between the germline ends. From germline, CDR1 is MNHNY and CDR2 SVGAGI (reference sequence). This CDR3 spans 15 amino acids. The CDR3 loop is CASSYNPGSNQPQHF. DNA for the CDR3: TGTGCCAGCAGTTATAACCCTGGGAGCAATCAGCCCCAGCATTTT.

This rearrangement joins TRBV29-1 to TRBJ2-2; 9 nucleotides line up with TRBD1. This CDR3 is built from 14 residues. In germline, CDR1 is SQVTM, CDR2 ANQGSEA. With V trimmed by 4 bases and J by 7 bases, 7 bases remained unmatched. CDR3 nucleotides: TGCAGCGTTGCCGACAGGGGGAACGGCGGGGAGCTGTTTTTT. Translating it yields CSVADRGNGGELFF.

The chain combines TRBV7-8 with TRBJ1-1, with TRBD1 as a possible D gene (5 bases). There are 14 residues in the CDR3. Trimming took 4 bases from V and 2 from J, leaving 11 bases between them. Germline assignment: CDR1 SGHVS and CDR2 FQNEAQ. CDR3 in amino acids: CASSSVDSNTEAFF. In DNA, the CDR3 is TGTGCCAGCAGCTCAGTAGACAGCAACACTGAAGCTTTCTTT.

The chain couples TRBV4-3 to TRBJ2-5, with a weak D call TRBD2 (5 bases). The CDR3 loop spans 16 amino acids. V was shortened by 4 bases and J by 1 base, with 16 bases between the two germline ends. Looked up from germline, CDR1 is LGHNA and CDR2 is YSLEER. The CDR3 sequence is CASSLEANGIQETQYF. In DNA form, the CDR3 reads TGCGCCAGCAGCCTTGAGGCTAACGGGATCCAAGAGACCCAGTACTTC.

The chain carries TRBV5-6 and TRBJ2-7, with 8 nucleotides matching TRBD1. V lost 4 bases, J lost 4 bases, and 7 bases stayed unmatched. Germline-derived CDR1 and CDR2 are SGHDT and YYEEEE. The CDR3 loop spans 14 amino acids. Here the CDR3 reads CASSGGTGVYEQYF. The CDR3 DNA follows: TGTGCCAGCAGCGGGGGGACAGGAGTATACGAGCAGTACTTC.

The chain employs TRBV30 and TRBJ1-2; tentatively, D is TRBD1 (6 bases). This CDR3 is 12 amino acids long. Between the trimmed V and J ends, which lost 3 bases and 5 bases, there was a span of 10 bases. From germline, CDR1 is GTSNPN and CDR2 SVGIG (reference sequence). For the CDR3, the DNA is TGTGCCTGGAGGGAGGGGGAGTATGGCTACACCTTC. It specifies CAWREGEYGYTF. The entire variable domain, with the rest obtained from reference TRBV30 and TRBJ1-2, is as follows: SQTIHQWPATLVQPVGSPLSLECTVEGTSNPNLYWYRQAAGRGLQLLFYSVGIGQISSEVPQNLSASRPQDRQFILSSKKLLLSDSGFYLCAWREGEYGYTFGSGTRLTVV.

The rearrangement uses TRBV5-6 and TRBJ1-1; D not certain. V was shortened by 3 bases and J by 6 bases, with 6 bases between the two germline ends. There are 11 residues in the CDR3. Germline assignment: CDR1 SGHDT and CDR2 YYEEEE. This chain's CDR3 is CASSSRSEAFF. The CDR3 region has the DNA TGTGCCAGCAGCTCCCGATCTGAAGCTTTCTTT.

About this clone itself: The same CDR3 can be traced to other DNA sequences in this sample. The chain links TRBV20-1 to TRBJ2-3; no definite D call. V lost 7 bases and J lost 3, with 5 bases in between. Germline-derived CDR1 and CDR2 are DFQATT and SNEGSKA (reference sequence). CDR3 size: 10 residues. This CDR3 is CSVPTDTQYF. CDR3 DNA: TGCAGTGTACCGACAGATACGCAGTATTTT.

The genes are TRBV9 and TRBJ2-2; the D gene could be TRBD1 or TRBD2 (5 bases each). CDR1 is SGDLS, CDR2 YYNGEE, per germline. The length of the CDR3 is 15 residues. Trimming cost V 4 bases and J 1 base, with 11 bases left between them. CDR3 bases: TGTGCCAGCAGCCTAGGGACGGTGAACACCGGGGAGCTGTTTTTT. Its translation: CASSLGTVNTGELFF.

CDR3 coding DNA: TGTGCCAGCTCCCCGGGGTTGGATACGCAGTATTTT. As protein: CASSPGLDTQYF. This chain joins TRBV9 and TRBJ2-3, with D maybe TRBD2 (5 bases). CDR1 is SGDLS, CDR2 YYNGEE, per germline. The CDR3 length is 12 residues. V was shortened by 7 bases and J by 6 bases, with 12 bases between the two germline ends.

The chain carries TRBV5-1 and TRBJ2-7; 14 positions agree with TRBD2. The V and J ends lost 7 bases and 2 bases, in that order; junction bases with no gene match: 11. CDR3 length: 17 residues. The V gene's germline CDR1 is SGHRS and CDR2 YFSETQ. Written as DNA, the CDR3 is TGCGCCAGCCAATCCCTGGGGACTAGCGGGAGCCCCTACGAGCAGTACTTC. Protein: CASQSLGTSGSPYEQYF. The full variable domain, in which reference TRBV5-1 and TRBJ2-7 provide the parts outside the CDR3, is KAGVTQTPRYLIKTRGQQVTLSCSPISGHRSVSWYQQTPGQGLQFLFEYFSETQRNKGNFPGRFSGRQFSNSRSEMNVSTLELGDSALYLCASQSLGTSGSPYEQYFGPGTRLTVT.